Listed here are 11 T cell receptor beta chains from one sample, sequenced in a study of blood T cell repertoires in COVID-19. Assay used: immunoSEQ multiplex PCR; TCRdb lists only in-frame clones, some missing. The top ten clones hold around 2.2% of a sample with about 110,000 clones, 70% to 90% of them seen once. The sequenced material came from peripheral blood. Receptors were obtained from a human donor in a cohort sampled during active COVID-19.

This clone was seen once. The chain has TRBV18 and TRBJ2-7; the match to TRBD2 covers 14 bases. V lost 3 bases, J lost 5 bases, and 15 bases stayed unmatched. Per germline, CDR1 KGHSH and CDR2 LQKENI. The CDR3 totals 19 residues. CDR3 sequence: CASSPNSRLAGGPGHEQYF. The DNA of the CDR3 is TGTGCCAGCTCACCGAACTCCAGACTAGCGGGAGGGCCGGGACACGAGCAGTACTTC.

This clone has only one observation. The chain has TRBV19 and TRBJ1-4; D possibly corresponds to TRBD1 (5 bases). The length of the CDR3 is 14 residues. Trimming took off 5 bases at V and 5 bases at J, with 12 bases between the two ends. Germline assignment: CDR1 LNHDA and CDR2 SQIVND (reference sequence). CDR3 amino acids: CASSVAGSNEKLFF. Written as DNA, the CDR3 is TGTGCCAGTAGTGTGGCAGGGTCGAATGAAAAACTGTTTTTT.

CDR3: CASSSRAGPAGGYTF. CDR3 coding DNA: TGTGCCAGTAGTTCCAGAGCGGGCCCTGCTGGGGGCTACACCTTC. This chain connects TRBV19 to TRBJ1-2, with D hard to call. This CDR3 region has 15 residues. V gave up 5 bases and J gave up 8 bases, with 21 bases separating them. The germline V gene encodes CDR1 LNHDA and CDR2 SQIVND (reference sequence).

The chain employs TRBV6-5 and TRBJ1-5, with unresolved D. The CDR3 is 15 amino acids. Trimming removed 7 bases from V and 0 bases from J, with 13 bases in between. Germline lookup yields CDR1 MNHEY and CDR2 SVGAGI. Here the CDR3 DNA reads TGTGCCAGCACTCGAGCGGCGAATAGCAATCAGCCCCAGCATTTT. Residues: CASTRAANSNQPQHF.

The V call is TRBV18, the J call TRBJ1-2; the D gene is possibly TRBD1 (6 bases). The V end was cut by 5 bases, the J end by 5 bases, with 12 bases between. This CDR3 is built from 13 residues. Germline V gene data show CDR1 as KGHSH and CDR2 as LQKENI. As DNA, the CDR3 is TGTGCCAGCTCAGCTGGACAGTCTTATGGCTACACCTTC. Translated, it gives CASSAGQSYGYTF. The variable domain in full, with the rest retrieved from reference TRBV18 and TRBJ1-2, is NAGVMQNPRHLVRRRGQEARLRCSPMKGHSHVYWYRQLPEEGLKFMVYLQKENIIDESGMPKERFSAEFPKEGPSILRIQQVVRGDSAAYFCASSAGQSYGYTFGSGTRLTVV.

CDR3 DNA: TGTGCCATCAGTGAAAGGAATACAGGGTTAGGGCAGTACTTC. This translates into CAISERNTGLGQYF. The chain is built from TRBV10-3 and TRBJ2-7; tentative D call: TRBD1 (6 bases). Germline V gene lookup returns CDR1 ENHRY and CDR2 SYGVKD. The CDR3 runs to 14 residues. The germline V and J ends were trimmed by 3 bases and 9 bases, with 18 bases remaining between them.

This clone showed up just once. V is TRBV7-9 and J is TRBJ2-1, with TRBD2 as a possible D gene (5 bases). Germline V CDR1 and CDR2: SEHNR, FQNEAQ (reference sequence). The CDR3 consists of 16 residues. The ends were cut back, 2 bases at V and 3 bases at J, with 14 bases in the middle. CDR3 coding DNA: TGTGCCAGCAGCTTACAGCCGGGGTCCCTCTACAATGAGCAGTTCTTC. This gives the protein CASSLQPGSLYNEQFF.

The chain couples TRBV11-2 to TRBJ2-7, with a tentative D call TRBD2 (5 bases). The CDR3 extends over 13 amino acids. Germline lookup yields CDR1 SGHAT and CDR2 FQNNGV. The ends were cut back, 3 bases at V and 1 base at J, with 7 bases in the middle. DNA for the CDR3: TGTGCCAGCAGCTTCGGGAATTCCTACGAGCAGTACTTC. Translation gives CASSFGNSYEQYF.

This clone was counted a few times. This chain joins TRBV7-9 and TRBJ1-1; TRBD1 is a possible D gene (6 bases). From germline, CDR1 is SEHNR and CDR2 FQNEAQ (reference sequence). With 3 bases removed from V and 3 bases from J, the gap between germline ends came to 14 bases. CDR3 length: 15 amino acids. CDR3: CASSFLWGQDTEAFF. The CDR3 DNA reads as TGTGCCAGCAGCTTTCTATGGGGGCAGGACACTGAAGCTTTCTTT.

The chain carries TRBV5-1 and TRBJ2-5, with 8 nucleotides matching TRBD1. The CDR3 length is 15 residues. V was clipped by 3 bases and J by 5 bases; unmatched bases: 9. Germline CDR1 reads SGHRS; CDR2 reads YFSETQ. CDR3 in DNA: TGCGCCAGCAGCTCGACAGGGGTGTTGCGGGAGACCCAGTACTTC. It codes for CASSSTGVLRETQYF.

The chain combines TRBV29-1 with TRBJ1-2, with 9 bases identical to TRBD1. The V and J ends lost 6 bases and 4 bases, in that order; junction bases with no gene match: 12. In germline, CDR1 is SQVTM, CDR2 ANQGSEA. CDR3 size: 15 residues. The CDR3 reads CSVKPGQGPAYGYTF. In nucleotides, the CDR3 is TGCAGCGTCAAACCGGGACAGGGTCCCGCCTATGGCTACACCTTC.